These 22 T cell receptor beta chains were all obtained from the same sample, sequenced in a study of T-cell memory formation after mild COVID-19. TCRdb passed the 5' RACE reads through MiXCR, listing each CDR3 protein once. The data hold some 600,000 distinct CDR3 sequences, with roughly 17% observed a single time. Sequencing was carried out using PBMCs or a T cell subset sorted from them (not recorded which). These receptors all stem from an adult woman who had mild COVID-19 (a few samples of this study predate the infection). Cell type and time point are not known.

The V gene is TRBV12-3 or TRBV12-4, the J gene TRBJ2-1, with 7 bases fitting TRBD1. This CDR3 is 12 amino acids long. V lost 7 bases to trimming and J lost 8 bases; unmatched junction nucleotides: 5. CDR3 sequence reads: CASTHTGDEQFF. DNA for the CDR3: TGTGCCAGCACCCACACAGGGGATGAGCAGTTCTTC.

Remarks on this clonotype: This may be a read error: a much more frequent sequence differs by one nucleotide. The rearrangement links TRBV7-9 to TRBJ2-5; D unclear. The CDR3 length is 10 residues. CDR1 and CDR2 (germline): SEHNR, FQNEAQ (reference sequence). The CDR3 here is CASSLEIQYF. Here the CDR3 DNA reads TGTGCCAGCAGCTTAGAGATCCAGTACTTC.

The rearrangement joins TRBV4-1 to TRBJ1-5; D might be TRBD1 (5 bases). With 0 bases removed from V and 3 bases from J, the gap between germline ends came to 15 bases. Looked up from germline, CDR1 is MGHRA and CDR2 is YSYEKL. The CDR3 has 17 amino acids. CDR3 sequence reads: CASSQEVGPGHNQPQHF. The CDR3 nucleotides read TGCGCCAGCAGCCAAGAGGTGGGGCCAGGGCACAATCAGCCCCAGCATTTT.

About this clonotype itself: A read error may be the cause here, since a much bigger clone is one base away. The J gene is TRBJ2-7, the V gene TRBV7-9; possible D gene TRBD2, 5 bases. V was cut by 5 bases and J by 3 bases, with 8 bases left in between. The CDR3 contains 12 residues. The germline CDR1 and CDR2 sequences are SEHNR and FQNEAQ (reference sequence). The CDR3 DNA sequence: TGTGCCAGCAGCACCGAGGGCTACGAGCAGTACTTC. It yields the protein CASSTEGYEQYF.

V gene TRBV6-2 or TRBV6-3 combines with J gene TRBJ2-1, with D perhaps TRBD1 or TRBD2 (5 bases each). CDR1 and CDR2 (germline): MNHEY, SVGEGT. With 2 bases removed from V and 14 bases from J, the gap between germline ends came to 16 bases. The CDR3 is 13 amino acids. For the CDR3, the DNA is TGTGCCAGCAGTTACGCCAGGGACCCCCACGAGTTCTTC. Its protein product is CASSYARDPHEFF.

This chain connects TRBV4-2 to TRBJ2-1, with D unresolved. This CDR3 comprises 15 residues. The V and J ends lost 0 bases and 4 bases respectively, with 10 bases between them. Germline-derived CDR1 and CDR2 are LGHNA and YNFKEQ. The CDR3 is CASSQEWQAYNEQFF. DNA for the CDR3: TGTGCCAGCAGCCAAGAGTGGCAGGCATACAATGAGCAGTTCTTC.

This clonotype has just a few counts. The rearrangement uses TRBV20-1 and TRBJ1-4; weak D call: TRBD1 (5 bases). V was shortened by 3 bases and J by 8 bases, with 13 bases between the two germline ends. CDR3 length: 13 amino acids. CDR1 DFQATT and CDR2 SNEGSKA come from the germline V gene (reference sequence). The CDR3 here is CSASAGPDEKLFF. CDR3 in DNA: TGCAGTGCTAGTGCAGGGCCGGACGAAAAACTGTTTTTT.

There are many counts of this clonotype. The V gene is TRBV7-3, the J gene TRBJ2-3, with D possibly called TRBD1 or TRBD2 (5 bases each). V gave up 3 bases and J gave up 6 bases, with 13 bases separating them. The length of the CDR3 is 14 residues. In germline, CDR1 is SGHTA, CDR2 FQGTGA. The CDR3 bases are TGTGCCAGCAGCTTGGGACGATCGGTTGATACGCAGTATTTT. Translated, it gives CASSLGRSVDTQYF.

This clonotype occurred a few times. The chain links TRBV7-9 to TRBJ2-1; D gene uncertain. The CDR3 totals 15 residues. Trimming removed 1 base at V and 5 bases at J, with 12 bases between. CDR1 is SEHNR, CDR2 FQNEAQ, per germline (reference sequence). The CDR3 sequence is CASSLVAIRDNEQFF. DNA of the CDR3: TGTGCCAGCAGCTTAGTGGCGATTAGGGACAATGAGCAGTTCTTC. Full variable domain (remainder filled in from reference TRBV7-9 and TRBJ2-1): DTGVSQNPRHKITKRGQNVTFRCDPISEHNRLYWYRQTLGQGPEFLTYFQNEAQLEKSRLLSDRFSAERPKGSFSTLEIQRTEQGDSAMYLCASSLVAIRDNEQFFGPGTRLTVL.

This chain uses TRBV2 with TRBJ2-7; D is unclear. The V gene lost 3 bases and the J gene lost 5 bases, with 11 bases spanning the gap. The CDR3 extends over 13 amino acids. Germline CDR1 reads SNHLY; CDR2 reads FYNNEI. The CDR3 DNA sequence: TGTGCCAGCAGTGATCATGCAGTCCACGAGCAGTACTTC. It codes for CASSDHAVHEQYF.

This chain joins TRBV30 and TRBJ2-2, with TRBD1 matching 9 bases. Per germline, CDR1 GTSNPN and CDR2 SVGIG (reference sequence). J lost 3 bases, V lost 4 bases, and 6 bases had no gene match. The CDR3 extends over 15 amino acids. This CDR3 is CAWTTGGHYTGELFF. The CDR3 nucleotides read TGTGCCTGGACTACAGGGGGCCATTACACCGGGGAGCTGTTTTTT.

This clonotype was recorded at least ten times. This chain joins TRBV4-2 and TRBJ1-1; 7 bases align to TRBD1. The CDR3 sequence is 13 residues long. The germline CDR1 and CDR2 sequences are LGHNA and YNFKEQ. With 2 bases clipped from V and 4 bases from J, the junction kept 1 base outside the gene matches. CDR3 residues: CASSQRQGTEAFF. The DNA for the CDR3 is TGTGCCAGCAGCCAAAGACAGGGCACTGAAGCTTTCTTT.

The chain combines TRBV3-1 with TRBJ2-7; the D gene could be TRBD1 or TRBD2 (6 bases each). V was pared by 0 bases and J by 6 bases, with 9 bases between. Germline V lookup: CDR1 LGHDT, CDR2 YNNKEL (reference sequence). The CDR3 has 13 amino acids. CDR3 sequence reads: CASSQERGLEQYF. In nucleotides, the CDR3 is TGTGCCAGCAGCCAAGAACGGGGGCTCGAGCAGTACTTC.

This clonotype came up a few times. This rearrangement joins TRBV19 to TRBJ1-2, with 7 bases lining up with TRBD1. V lost 7 bases, J lost 5 bases, and 7 bases stayed unmatched. This CDR3 is 13 amino acids long. CDR1 LNHDA and CDR2 SQIVND come from the germline V gene (reference sequence). The CDR3 spells CASTGGLWYGYTF. CDR3 sequence (DNA): TGTGCCAGTACAGGGGGACTCTGGTATGGCTACACCTTC.

This chain links TRBV4-2 with TRBJ1-1; D is ambiguous. The ends were cut back, 0 bases at V and 12 bases at J, with 14 bases in the middle. The CDR3 sequence is 13 residues long. Germline CDR1 and CDR2: LGHNA and YNFKEQ. The CDR3 DNA sequence: TGTGCCAGCAGCCAAGATATGGGAAAGTGGCCTTTCTTT. Its protein product is CASSQDMGKWPFF.

This clonotype occurred many times. The chain joins TRBV29-1 to TRBJ2-3; 10 bases align to TRBD2. The CDR3 runs to 13 residues. The trim removed 3 bases at V and 6 bases at J, leaving 3 bases unmatched. CDR1 and CDR2 (germline): SQVTM, ANQGSEA. CDR3 loop: CSVDSGGKDTQYF. CDR3 DNA: TGCAGCGTTGATAGCGGGGGGAAGGATACGCAGTATTTT.

Only a few counts were recorded for this clonotype. This rearrangement joins TRBV19 to TRBJ1-2; D uncertain. This CDR3 region has 13 residues. Trimming took off 5 bases at V and 3 bases at J, with 10 bases between the two ends. The germline gives CDR1 LNHDA, CDR2 SQIVND (reference sequence). The CDR3, as DNA: TGTGCCAGTAGTCAGCAGGCTCACTATGGCTACACCTTC. Residues: CASSQQAHYGYTF.

The chain couples TRBV20-1 to TRBJ2-4, with 7 bases that match TRBD1. The V gene end was trimmed by 6 bases and the J gene end by 5 bases; junction bases not matched to a gene: 10. The germline V gene has CDR1 DFQATT and CDR2 SNEGSKA (reference sequence). This CDR3 is built from 14 residues. The CDR3 region has the DNA TGCAGTGCACCCCAGACAGGGCGTCAAAACATTCAGTACTTC. It is translated as CSAPQTGRQNIQYF.

There are a few counts of this clonotype. The chain has TRBV12-3 or TRBV12-4 and TRBJ1-2, with D uncertain. V lost 7 bases, J lost 2 bases, and 14 bases lay in between. The CDR3 covers 14 residues. CDR3 sequence (DNA): TGTGCCAGCACCGCCCCGGGTGGGAACTATGGCTACACCTTC. Protein sequence: CASTAPGGNYGYTF.

The chain links TRBV5-1 to TRBJ2-6, with a tentative D call TRBD1 (6 bases). Germline CDR1 and CDR2: SGHRS and YFSETQ. V shed 0 bases and J shed 0 bases, with 10 bases lying between them. The length of the CDR3 is 17 residues. The CDR3 DNA reads TGCGCCAGCAGCTTGGCCGGGACAAGCTCTGGGGCCAACGTCCTGACTTTC. It codes for CASSLAGTSSGANVLTF.

In this sample, this clonotype turned up a few times. The chain combines TRBV7-6 with TRBJ2-3; TRBD1 agrees at 7 bases. CDR3 length: 14 residues. Trimming took 5 bases from V and 2 from J; bases not matched to a gene: 4. Germline assignment: CDR1 SGHVS and CDR2 FNYEAQ. In nucleotides, the CDR3 is TGTGCCAGCAGCAAGGGACAGATCACAGATACGCAGTATTTT. Residues: CASSKGQITDTQYF. Variable domain in full (rest from reference TRBV7-6 and TRBJ2-3): GAGVSQSPRYKVTKRGQDVALRCDPISGHVSLYWYRQALGQGPEFLTYFNYEAQQDKSGLPNDRFSAERPEGSISTLTIQRTEQRDSAMYRCASSKGQITDTQYFGPGTRLTVL.

The V and J genes are TRBV12-3 or TRBV12-4 and TRBJ1-3; D might be TRBD1 (5 bases). This CDR3 comprises 14 residues. V was cut by 2 bases and J by 7 bases, with 12 bases left in between. CDR3 sequence reads: CASSLLSRGNTIYF. The CDR3 DNA sequence: TGTGCCAGCAGTTTATTATCTCGGGGGAACACCATATATTTT.